Following are 19 T cell receptor beta chains from one sample sequenced in a study of T cells in Graves' hyperthyroidism and ophthalmopathy. RNA transcripts were the template for amplifying TCR beta CDR3 regions. HTBI primers were employed in a first-round RT-PCR of the TCR CDR3. Using its own MiXCR run on the multiplex PCR reads, TCRdb lists one record per CDR3 protein. Of around 340,000 distinct CDR3 sequences in the sample, about 20% are singletons; the top ten hold 49%. Sequenced: blood. The receptors stem from a woman in her fifties or sixties with Graves' hyperthyroidism.

V and J are TRBV7-3 and TRBJ1-1; D is uncertain. CDR3 length: 15 amino acids. With 5 bases removed from V and 3 bases from J, the gap between germline ends came to 16 bases. From germline, CDR1 is SGHTA and CDR2 FQGTGA. This chain's CDR3 is CASSEGRDPYTEAFF. The CDR3 DNA is TGTGCCAGCAGCGAAGGAAGGGATCCCTACACTGAAGCTTTCTTT.

This clonotype was detected many times. J is TRBJ1-1 and V is TRBV7-8; TRBD1 might be the D (6 bases). V shed 1 base and J shed 0 bases, with 12 bases lying between them. Germline V lookup: CDR1 SGHVS, CDR2 FQNEAQ. The CDR3 contains 16 residues. This chain's CDR3 is CASSLEARDMNTEAFF. The CDR3 DNA reads as TGTGCCAGCAGCTTAGAGGCGAGGGACATGAACACTGAAGCTTTCTTT.

This clonotype has ten or more counts. The V call is TRBV5-1, the J call TRBJ1-2; 9 bases match TRBD1. V lost 6 bases and J lost 1; bases outside the gene matches: 7. Germline CDR1 SGHRS, CDR2 YFSETQ. The CDR3 sequence is 15 residues long. DNA of the CDR3: TGCGCCAGCACCACAGGGGGCTCCGGTAACTATGGCTACACCTTC. It encodes CASTTGGSGNYGYTF.

This chain joins TRBV20-1 and TRBJ2-3; D not certain. Germline CDR1 and CDR2: DFQATT and SNEGSKA (reference sequence). The CDR3 extends over 10 amino acids. The CDR3 DNA reads TGCGTAGCTGAAGGAGATACGCAGTATTTT. It translates to CVAEGDTQYF.

The table lists this clonotype with many counts. The V gene is TRBV13, the J gene TRBJ2-4; 10 bases fit TRBD2. The CDR3 runs 16 residues. Trimming took 4 bases from V and 7 from J; bases not matched to a gene: 10. Germline V gene lookup returns CDR1 PRHDT and CDR2 FYEKMQ (reference sequence). CDR3 in amino acids: CASSSVLAGVQNIQYF. In DNA form, the CDR3 reads TGTGCCAGCAGCTCCGTCCTAGCGGGAGTGCAGAACATTCAGTACTTC.

The rearrangement uses TRBV29-1 and TRBJ2-5; maybe TRBD2 (5 bases). The CDR3 runs to 13 residues. V gave up 3 bases and J gave up 2 bases, with 10 bases separating them. Germline assignment: CDR1 SQVTM and CDR2 ANQGSEA. CDR3 in amino acids: CSVEGERQETQYF. The CDR3 DNA reads TGCAGCGTTGAGGGAGAGCGGCAAGAGACCCAGTACTTC. The complete variable domain, with remaining parts taken from reference TRBV29-1 and TRBJ2-5, reads SAVISQKPSRDICQRGTSLTIQCQVDSQVTMMFWYRQQPGQSLTLIATANQGSEATYESGFVIDKFPISRPNLTFSTLTVSNMSPEDSSIYLCSVEGERQETQYFGPGTRLLVL.

This clonotype was found many times. The genes are TRBV28 and TRBJ2-1, with D possibly matching TRBD1 (6 bases). Germline CDR1 reads MDHEN; CDR2 reads SYDVKM. This CDR3 contains 14 residues. The V and J ends lost 3 bases and 7 bases respectively, with 13 bases between them. CDR3 sequence reads: CASSFWQGTNEQFF. CDR3 nucleotides: TGTGCCAGCAGTTTTTGGCAGGGGACGAATGAGCAGTTCTTC.

This clonotype was counted ten times or more. The chain links TRBV12-3 or TRBV12-4 to TRBJ2-1; 10 nucleotides match TRBD2. Unmatched junction bases numbered 2, after V lost 0 bases and J lost 6 bases. The CDR3 runs 15 residues. As DNA, the CDR3 is TGTGCCAGCAGTTTAGCGGCTAGCGGGGGCAATGAGCAGTTCTTC. Encoded protein: CASSLAASGGNEQFF.

This clonotype occurred many times. The CDR3 here is CASSQLSDSDTQYF. CDR3 in DNA: TGTGCCAGCAGCCAGCTGTCTGACTCAGATACGCAGTATTTT. The chain has TRBV11-2 and TRBJ2-3; D call uncertain. CDR1 SGHAT and CDR2 FQNNGV come from the germline V gene. The CDR3 sequence is 14 residues long. V was cut by 5 bases and J by 4 bases, with 13 bases left in between.

This clonotype was counted ten times or more. The chain couples TRBV20-1 to TRBJ2-5; maybe TRBD2 (6 bases). V was clipped by 6 bases and J by 4 bases, with 15 bases between them. The CDR3 is 13 residues long. Looked up from germline, CDR1 is DFQATT and CDR2 is SNEGSKA (reference sequence). The CDR3 sequence: CSASRGGVETQYF. Here the CDR3 DNA reads TGCAGTGCGAGCCGAGGAGGGGTAGAGACCCAGTACTTC.

This clonotype was detected ten times or more. J is TRBJ2-1 and V is TRBV12-3 or TRBV12-4, with 7 positions matching TRBD1. The CDR3 spans 14 residues. The V gene end was trimmed by 6 bases and the J gene end by 6 bases; junction bases not matched to a gene: 8. As DNA, the CDR3 is TGTGCCAGCAGCCTGCAAGCAGGGGGCAATGAGCAGTTCTTC. It translates to CASSLQAGGNEQFF.

The V and J genes are TRBV5-1 and TRBJ2-1, with 7 positions matching TRBD2. The CDR3 spans 16 residues. Trimming cost V 4 bases and J 0 bases; bases outside gene matches: 7. Per the germline V gene, CDR1 is SGHRS and CDR2 is YFSETQ. For the CDR3, the DNA is TGCGCCAGCAGCGGGGGGGTGGGGCACTCCTACAATGAGCAGTTCTTC. Amino acids: CASSGGVGHSYNEQFF. The variable domain in full, with the rest retrieved from reference TRBV5-1 and TRBJ2-1, is KAGVTQTPRYLIKTRGQQVTLSCSPISGHRSVSWYQQTPGQGLQFLFEYFSETQRNKGNFPGRFSGRQFSNSRSEMNVSTLELGDSALYLCASSGGVGHSYNEQFFGPGTRLTVL.

This clonotype came up many times. The chain uses TRBV30 and TRBJ2-5; D is uncertain. CDR3 length: 13 residues. Germline lookup yields CDR1 GTSNPN and CDR2 SVGIG (reference sequence). The ends were cut back, 2 bases at V and 3 bases at J, with 10 bases in the middle. The CDR3 sequence: CAWSSNGKETQYF. The CDR3 DNA reads TGTGCCTGGAGTTCAAATGGAAAAGAGACCCAGTACTTC.

This clonotype was counted a few times. The chain has TRBV29-1 and TRBJ2-5; D tentatively fits TRBD1 or TRBD2 (5 bases each). This CDR3 is built from 13 residues. The V gene's germline CDR1 is SQVTM and CDR2 ANQGSEA. Trimming stripped 4 bases from V and 3 bases from J, with 12 bases between. The CDR3 reads CSVGTGTEETQYF. The CDR3 nucleotides are TGCAGCGTTGGTACGGGGACCGAAGAGACCCAGTACTTC. Complete variable domain (other parts from reference TRBV29-1 and TRBJ2-5): SAVISQKPSRDICQRGTSLTIQCQVDSQVTMMFWYRQQPGQSLTLIATANQGSEATYESGFVIDKFPISRPNLTFSTLTVSNMSPEDSSIYLCSVGTGTEETQYFGPGTRLLVL.

This clonotype has just a few counts. The CDR3 loop reads CASSLWRGGTQYF. CDR3 bases: TGTGCCAGCAGTTTATGGCGGGGTGGGACCCAGTACTTC. The chain has TRBV27 and TRBJ2-5, with D perhaps matching TRBD2 (6 bases). The CDR3 contains 13 residues. Germline CDR1 reads MNHEY; CDR2 reads SMNVEV (reference sequence). V was trimmed by 1 base and J by 7 bases, leaving 10 bases between them.

Ten or more counts support this clonotype. The V and J genes are TRBV20-1 and TRBJ1-4; TRBD1 aligns across 8 bases. Germline assignment: CDR1 DFQATT and CDR2 SNEGSKA (reference sequence). V lost 5 bases to trimming and J lost 0 bases; unmatched junction nucleotides: 5. CDR3 length: 15 amino acids. As DNA, the CDR3 is TGCAGTGCTGGGGGACAGGAGGCAACTAATGAAAAACTGTTTTTT. Residues: CSAGGQEATNEKLFF.

V usage is TRBV5-5 and J usage is TRBJ1-4, with a possible D match to TRBD1 (5 bases). Germline CDR1 is SGHKS and CDR2 is YYEKEE (reference sequence). V was trimmed by 0 bases and J by 7 bases, leaving 10 bases between them. This CDR3 contains 14 residues. CDR3 residues: CASSLALRGEKLFF. The CDR3 DNA reads as TGTGCCAGCAGCTTGGCACTTAGGGGTGAAAAACTGTTTTTT.

In this sample, this clonotype turned up many times. The chain combines TRBV18 with TRBJ2-5, with D possibly being TRBD1 (5 bases). The CDR3 runs to 14 residues. Germline V CDR1 and CDR2: KGHSH, LQKENI. V shed 3 bases and J shed 3 bases, with 11 bases lying between them. The CDR3 sequence: CASSPTEREETQYF. DNA for the CDR3: TGTGCCAGCTCACCGACAGAAAGGGAAGAGACCCAGTACTTC. The whole variable domain, filled in from reference TRBV18 and TRBJ2-5, reads NAGVMQNPRHLVRRRGQEARLRCSPMKGHSHVYWYRQLPEEGLKFMVYLQKENIIDESGMPKERFSAEFPKEGPSILRIQQVVRGDSAAYFCASSPTEREETQYFGPGTRLLVL.

Many counts were recorded for this clonotype. The chain joins TRBV28 to TRBJ2-7; tentatively, D is TRBD1 (6 bases). This CDR3 is 13 amino acids long. V lost 0 bases to trimming and J lost 6 bases, with 9 bases between them. The germline gives CDR1 MDHEN, CDR2 SYDVKM. The CDR3 region has the DNA TGTGCCAGCAGTTTATGGGGGGCGGGCGAGCAGTACTTC. This gives the protein CASSLWGAGEQYF.